Listed here are 23 T cell receptor beta chains from one sample, sequenced in a study of radiotherapy plus CTLA-4 blockade in lung cancer. Profiled with immunoSEQ multiplex PCR; TCRdb holds only in-frame clones, not every one. This sample carries about 93,000 clones, almost 90% of them seen once, and the ten largest clones take 4.9%. Sequences were derived from peripheral blood, sampled from a patient treated with radiotherapy plus ipilimumab. The receptor source for this set is a human donor with non-small cell lung cancer that progressed on radiotherapy plus ipilimumab.

The chain carries TRBV5-8 and TRBJ1-5; TRBD1 matches 10 bases. After removal of 3 bases from V and 2 bases from J, the junction contained 5 bases not matched to a gene. The length of the CDR3 is 16 residues. The V gene's germline CDR1 is SGHTS and CDR2 YDEGEE. The CDR3 reads CASSYRQGAGNQPQHF. CDR3 coding DNA: TGTGCCAGCAGCTACCGACAGGGGGCCGGCAATCAGCCCCAGCATTTT.

The CDR3 DNA sequence: TGTGCCAGCAGCTTAACTGCCTCGGTAGCGTGGTCCTACGAGCAGTACTTC. The encoded protein is CASSLTASVAWSYEQYF. The V gene is TRBV5-5, the J gene TRBJ2-7, with a tentative D call TRBD2 (5 bases). Germline V gene lookup returns CDR1 SGHKS and CDR2 YYEKEE (reference sequence). This CDR3 is 17 amino acids long. Deletions cut 2 bases from V and 1 base from J, with 19 bases between.

The chain uses TRBV15 and TRBJ2-2; D not resolved. Germline V lookup: CDR1 LNHNV, CDR2 YYDKDF (reference sequence). The CDR3 loop spans 13 amino acids. The V and J ends lost 0 bases and 7 bases respectively, with 6 bases between them. The CDR3 protein is CATSRDRIGELFF. CDR3 in DNA: TGTGCCACCAGCAGAGATAGGATCGGGGAGCTGTTTTTT.

DNA for the CDR3: TGTGCCAGCACCTTCTTCCGACGGACTAGCGGGAGGTTGTCCTACAATGAGCAGTTCTTC. This sequence encodes CASTFFRRTSGRLSYNEQFF. The chain joins TRBV7-8 to TRBJ2-1; 14 bases fit TRBD2. Germline CDR1 and CDR2: SGHVS and FQNEAQ. The CDR3 runs to 20 residues. V shed 7 bases and J 1 base; nucleotides not matched to a gene: 15.

The chain carries TRBV5-1 and TRBJ2-2; TRBD1 matches at 9 bases. This CDR3 spans 15 amino acids. Germline values: CDR1 SGHRS, CDR2 YFSETQ. Trimming cost V 2 bases and J 5 bases; bases outside gene matches: 4. CDR3 in DNA: TGCGCCAGCAGCTTTGGGGACAGGGCAACCGGGGAGCTGTTTTTT. It is translated as CASSFGDRATGELFF.

The chain joins TRBV7-6 to TRBJ1-5, with no clear D. V was cut by 1 base and J by 8 bases, with 9 bases left in between. This CDR3 contains 13 residues. Germline V gene sequence: CDR1 SGHVS, CDR2 FNYEAQ. CDR3 bases: TGTGCCAGCAGCTTAGGAGGCTCGGAGCCCCAGCATTTT. Protein: CASSLGGSEPQHF.

The chain links TRBV30 to TRBJ2-1; D tentatively reads TRBD1 or TRBD2 (6 bases each). Looked up from germline, CDR1 is GTSNPN and CDR2 is SVGIG (reference sequence). Trimming cost V 3 bases and J 7 bases, with 16 bases left between them. The CDR3 consists of 14 residues. DNA for the CDR3: TGTGCCTGGAGGGGGGGCGGGTGGGGGAATGAGCAGTTCTTC. Protein: CAWRGGGWGNEQFF.

The chain recombines TRBV2 with TRBJ2-7, with D maybe TRBD2 (5 bases). This CDR3 is 12 amino acids long. Germline V gives CDR1 SNHLY, CDR2 FYNNEI. V lost 8 bases, J lost 4 bases, and 12 bases lay in between. In nucleotides, the CDR3 is TGTGCCAGCGGGGAGTCCGGGTACGAGCAGTACTTC. It specifies CASGESGYEQYF.

V gene TRBV5-4 combines with J gene TRBJ2-6, with a tentative D call TRBD1 (6 bases). Germline CDR1 is SGHNT and CDR2 is YYREEE (reference sequence). Trimming took off 5 bases at V and 0 bases at J, with 9 bases between the two ends. The CDR3 sequence is 15 residues long. CDR3 amino acids: CASRQGPSGANVLTF. The CDR3 DNA follows: TGTGCCAGCAGACAGGGCCCCTCTGGGGCCAACGTCCTGACTTTC.

V gene TRBV9 combines with J gene TRBJ1-6; D remains unclear. Germline-derived CDR1 and CDR2 are SGDLS and YYNGEE. Trimming removed 8 bases at V and 8 bases at J, with 5 bases between. The CDR3 sequence is 10 residues long. The DNA of the CDR3 is TGTGCCAGTGGGGATTCACCCCTCCACTTT. Its protein is CASGDSPLHF.

The V and J genes are TRBV5-4 and TRBJ1-3, with TRBD1 as a possible D gene (5 bases). CDR3 size: 14 residues. CDR1 and CDR2 from the germline V gene are SGHNT and YYREEE (reference sequence). The V and J ends lost 6 bases and 7 bases respectively, with 17 bases between them. CDR3 sequence reads: CASNPGPGENTIYF. The CDR3 nucleotides are TGTGCCAGCAACCCAGGGCCCGGGGAGAACACCATATATTTT.

This clone was detected only once. This chain joins TRBV11-3 and TRBJ2-7; D possibly uses TRBD1 or TRBD2 (5 bases each). The CDR3 totals 13 residues. Germline CDR1 and CDR2: SGHNT and YENEEA. V was shortened by 4 bases and J by 6 bases, with 13 bases between the two germline ends. The chain's CDR3 is CASSSQTGGEQYF. CDR3 DNA: TGTGCCAGCAGCTCTCAAACAGGAGGCGAGCAGTACTTC.

The V gene is TRBV5-8, the J gene TRBJ2-1, with D possibly being TRBD1 (5 bases). Trimming removed 7 bases at V and 0 bases at J, with 14 bases between. Per the germline V gene, CDR1 is SGHTS and CDR2 is YDEGEE. The CDR3 is 15 residues long. The CDR3 DNA reads TGTGCCAGCGGACGACAGTCCCTCTCCTACAATGAGCAGTTCTTC. This encodes CASGRQSLSYNEQFF.

The chain has TRBV6-5 and TRBJ2-5; D unclear. The CDR3 length is 15 residues. CDR1 and CDR2 (germline): MNHEY, SVGAGI. V gave up 5 bases and J gave up 7 bases, with 20 bases separating them. As DNA, the CDR3 is TGTGCCAGCAGTCCCCCAGTTACTGGAGTAGGGACCCAGTACTTC. Its protein product is CASSPPVTGVGTQYF.

The gene calls are TRBV27 and TRBJ2-1; TRBD2 might be the D (6 bases). CDR3 length: 15 amino acids. Germline values: CDR1 MNHEY, CDR2 SMNVEV (reference sequence). Trimming pared 2 bases from V and 6 bases from J, leaving 14 bases between. CDR3 nucleotides: TGTGCCAGCAGTTTACCTCAGGGAGGTCGCAATGAGCAGTTCTTC. Amino acid sequence: CASSLPQGGRNEQFF.

The J gene is TRBJ2-3, the V gene TRBV5-1, with D unclear. Trimming left V 0 bases short and J 2 bases short, with 16 bases between. The CDR3 contains 17 residues. CDR1 and CDR2 (germline): SGHRS, YFSETQ. CDR3 amino acids: CASSLAIRLSDTDTQYF. The CDR3 DNA follows: TGCGCCAGCAGCTTGGCCATACGGCTTTCGGACACAGATACGCAGTATTTT.

J is TRBJ2-7 and V is TRBV7-9; 7 bases are shared with TRBD1. Germline-derived CDR1 and CDR2 are SEHNR and FQNEAQ (reference sequence). Trimming took 1 base from V and 2 from J; bases not matched to a gene: 5. This CDR3 has 15 amino acids. CDR3 in amino acids: CASSLGQGIAYEQYF. As DNA, the CDR3 is TGTGCCAGCAGCTTAGGACAGGGTATCGCCTACGAGCAGTACTTC.

This clone has a single count. The chain couples TRBV1 to TRBJ2-4; whether TRBD1, the table's D call, matches the DNA was not checked. TRBV1 is a documented pseudogene. The length of the CDR3 is 20 residues. This CDR3 reads CTSSPLRTGPSNEAKNIQYF. The CDR3 region has the DNA TGCACCAGCAGCCCTCTCAGAACAGGGCCAAGTAACGAGGCCAAAAACATTCAGTACTTC.

This chain links TRBV5-8 with TRBJ1-5; D gene unclear. V was trimmed by 0 bases and J by 2 bases, leaving 9 bases between them. CDR3 length: 15 residues. The germline V gene has CDR1 SGHTS and CDR2 YDEGEE. Here the CDR3 reads CASSLGVGGNQPQHF. CDR3 DNA sequence: TGTGCCAGCAGCTTGGGTGTGGGTGGCAATCAGCCCCAGCATTTT.

The V gene is TRBV7-6, the J gene TRBJ1-5; a possible D gene is TRBD1 (5 bases). The germline gives CDR1 SGHVS, CDR2 FNYEAQ. This CDR3 has 14 amino acids. The ends were cut back, 6 bases at V and 7 bases at J, with 16 bases in the middle. CDR3 loop: CASSRDRRLQPQHF. For the CDR3, the DNA is TGTGCCAGCAGTCGGGACCGCCGACTCCAGCCCCAGCATTTT.

Regarding this clone: At one boundary the junction diverges from the germline segment, which might be a read error. This chain joins TRBV18 and TRBJ2-7; possible D gene TRBD2, 6 bases. CDR1 is KGHSH, CDR2 LQKENI, per germline. The CDR3 has 13 residues. CDR3 bases: TGTGCCAGCTCACCAGCGGGAAGCTACGAGCAGTACTTT. Its protein is CASSPAGSYEQYF.

The gene calls are TRBV7-3 and TRBJ2-2; D is unresolved. Trimming shortened V by 5 bases and J by 7 bases, and 11 bases separated the two germline ends. Per the germline V gene, CDR1 is SGHTA and CDR2 is FQGTGA. This CDR3 is built from 13 residues. The chain's CDR3 is CASSPRLGGELFF. The CDR3, as DNA: TGTGCCAGCAGCCCCCGGCTGGGCGGGGAGCTGTTTTTT. The full variable domain, in which reference TRBV7-3 and TRBJ2-2 provide the parts outside the CDR3, is GAGVSQTPSNKVTEKGKYVELRCDPISGHTALYWYRQSLGQGPEFLIYFQGTGAADDSGLPNDRFFAVRPEGSVSTLKIQRTERGDSAVYLCASSPRLGGELFFGEGSRLTVL.

The CDR3 sequence: CASGYPGSYNEQFF. CDR3 nucleotide sequence: TGTGCTAGTGGTTACCCCGGGAGCTACAATGAGCAGTTCTTC. The genes are TRBV12-5 and TRBJ2-1; a weak D match, TRBD2 (6 bases). The germline V and J ends were trimmed by 4 bases and 3 bases, with 10 bases remaining between them. Germline V CDR1 and CDR2: LGHNT, FRNRAP. The CDR3 is 14 amino acids.